This T cell receptor (beta chain) was captured by sequencing in a study of cytomegalovirus exposure and HLA in healthy donors. Worth noting for this clone: Its antigen remains unidentified.

60 Vbeta and 13 Jbeta primers were used in PCR. The method was immunoSEQ multiplex PCR; TCRdb's version includes in-frame clones alone and lacks a portion of them. The sample consists of some 150,000 clones, around 79% of them appearing once. The CDR3 contains 15 residues. Unmatched junction bases numbered 8, after V lost 2 bases and J lost 5 bases. Germline V gene data show CDR1 as MNHEY and CDR2 as SVGAGI. Study outcomes and limitations: When a later analysis was performed, an Asian-associated ancestry cluster reportedly had fewer N-insertions than the roughly 670-donor mean. The HLA-A and HLA-B alleles of most subjects were reportedly predicted accurately from TCR beta sequences. As confirmed in vitro, a few CMV-associated chains were specific for CMV antigens. TCR beta V segments were, for the most part, productive about 87% or about 30% of the time in an earlier analysis.

Sequences were obtained from PBMCs. The source of this sequence is a man in his forties in good health and CMV-seropositive. The chain recombines TRBV6-5 with TRBJ1-1; 7 bases agree with TRBD1. CDR3: CASSYTRQGRTEAFF. In DNA form, the CDR3 reads TGTGCCAGCAGTTACACCCGACAGGGCCGGACTGAAGCTTTCTTT.